This note documents a single T cell receptor (beta chain) sequence. Antigen unknown. Rearranged V-D-J TRB sequences were amplified with a mixed TRB-A/B primer pool. TCRdb processed the multiplex PCR reads anew with MiXCR; each CDR3 protein has one entry. The sample carries 1,400 to 1,500 distinct CDR3 sequences, 60% recorded once. This specimen comes from a study of T cell repertoires in aging, cancer and after chemotherapy. Whole-study results and caveats: The repertoire data cannot show anything about immunological memory following chemotherapy.

The CDR3 is made up of 15 amino acids. The V gene's germline CDR1 is SGHTA and CDR2 FQGNSA. V was pared by 5 bases and J by 9 bases, with 12 bases of the junction left unmatched. The template was genomic DNA from peripheral blood, not RNA. The sequence derives from a human donor with a blood cancer. The sequencing input was blood. This chain uses TRBV7-2 with TRBJ1-5; TRBD1 matches 8 bases. The CDR3 reads CASSPGTGRERPQHF. CDR3 DNA: TGTGCCAGCAGCCCTGGGACAGGCAGGGAGCGGCCCCAGCATTTT.